This T cell receptor (beta chain) was retrieved from a study of radiation and T cells in renal cell carcinoma. Study conclusions and caveats: Top tumor clonotypes rose in blood 2 weeks post-radiation, then contracted.

A word on this clone: Its antigen is as yet unknown.

Noted time point: blood 2 weeks post-SBRT. Treatment noted: 15 Gy SBRT to primary tumor, nephrectomy 4 weeks later. Generated by immunoSEQ multiplex PCR, the TCRdb table keeps only in-frame clones and is missing some. Of about 49,000 clones detected, 75% to 85% appear once; the ten largest clones hold 25% to 35%. The source of this sequence is a woman between 70 and 85 years old with renal cell carcinoma. The sample was blood, taken from a patient whose treatment included radiotherapy and nephrectomy.

CDR3 loop: CASSTIGELFF. For the CDR3, the DNA is TGTGCCAGCAGCACTATAGGGGAGCTGTTTTTT. The rearrangement joins TRBV11-2 to TRBJ2-2, with no clear D. Germline V gene sequence: CDR1 SGHAT, CDR2 FQNNGV. CDR3 length: 11 residues. Trimming took 5 bases from V and 8 from J, leaving 6 bases between them.